These 24 T cell receptor beta chains came from one sample sequenced in a study of tumor-infiltrating lymphocytes in primary liver carcinoma. TCR beta cDNA was made from approximately 500 ng total RNA with a constant-region primer. Three nested multiplex PCR rounds of slightly modified ARM-PCR generated TCR beta libraries. For 10 cycles apiece, the opening two PCR rounds ran with TRBV1-TRBV30 forward primers and a C-beta reverse primer. One entry per CDR3 protein results from TCRdb running MiXCR on the multiplex PCR reads. The sample shows some 190,000 distinct CDR3 sequences, over 80% of them seen only once. Extraction of RNA together with DNA used about 20-34 mg of unsorted bulk tissue. The specimen was tumor tissue from primary liver carcinoma. These receptors originate from a man aged 35-49 years with primary liver carcinoma and hepatitis B virus infection.

This clonotype was detected only once. One end of the junction varies from germline; a read error may be responsible. The J gene is TRBJ2-1, the V gene TRBV11-1; possible D gene TRBD2, 6 bases. Per germline, CDR1 SGHAT and CDR2 FQDESV (reference sequence). The CDR3 extends over 19 amino acids. The CDR3 here is CGSSPPPASEFSSYNEQFF. The CDR3, as DNA: TGTGGCAGCAGCCCTCCCCCTGCTAGCGAGTTTAGCTCATACAATGAGCAGTTCTTC.

Turning to this clonotype: A read error may account for a junction end that differs from germline. V is TRBV12-3 or TRBV12-4 and J is TRBJ1-2; D not certain. The CDR3 consists of 14 residues. The chain's CDR3 is CASSLALGEKGYNF. In DNA, the CDR3 is TGTGCCAGCAGTTTAGCCCTTGGGGAAAAGGGCTACAACTTC.

The V call is TRBV4-2, the J call TRBJ2-1; 9 bases map to TRBD2. The CDR3 has 14 residues. Trimming took 2 bases from V and 10 from J; bases not matched to a gene: 6. Germline CDR1 and CDR2: LGHNA and YNFKEQ. The CDR3 DNA is TGTGCCAGCAGCCAACTAGCGGGATACTACGAGCAGTTCTTC. It is translated as CASSQLAGYYEQFF.

This chain connects TRBV6-2 or TRBV6-3 to TRBJ1-5; D is unclear. This CDR3 is 14 amino acids long. Germline V gene data show CDR1 as MNHEY and CDR2 as SVGEGT. CDR3 coding DNA: TGTGTCAACAGCTCCAGACCGAGCAATCAGCCCCAGCATTTT. Amino acids: CVNSSRPSNQPQHF.

The chain has TRBV6-6 and TRBJ1-1; weak D call: TRBD1 (5 bases). The CDR3 runs 13 residues. The V gene's germline CDR1 is MNHNY and CDR2 SVGAGI (reference sequence). The V end was cut by 6 bases, the J end by 5 bases, with 13 bases between. The CDR3 protein is CASRTGGNTEAFF. The DNA for the CDR3 is TGTGCCAGCAGAACGGGGGGGAATACTGAAGCTTTCTTT.

Notes on this clonotype: The junction differs from germline at one of its ends, possibly a read error. The chain joins TRBV20-1 to TRBJ2-1, with TRBD2 identical over 8 bases. Germline V gene data show CDR1 as DFQATT and CDR2 as SNEGSKA (reference sequence). This CDR3 spans 16 amino acids. This CDR3 reads CSARDRGGIPYNEQFF. For the CDR3, the DNA is TGCAGCGCTAGAGACCGCGGGGGGATTCCCTACAATGAGCAGTTCTTC.

In its sample, this clonotype was seen many times. This rearrangement joins TRBV12-5 to TRBJ2-1; 8 nucleotides line up with TRBD2. In germline, CDR1 is LGHNT, CDR2 FRNRAP. Trimming removed 5 bases from V and 15 bases from J; junction bases left unmatched: 9. The CDR3 covers 12 residues. CDR3 in amino acids: CASGPNGTRMFF. DNA for the CDR3: TGTGCTAGTGGTCCGAACGGGACTAGGATGTTCTTC.

Comments on this clonotype: Germline is not matched at one junction end, which may reflect a read error. This sequence joins TRBV11-1 and TRBJ2-7; D unclear. The CDR3 covers 16 residues. The V gene's germline CDR1 is SGHAT and CDR2 FQDESV (reference sequence). CDR3 region: CTSSLRVRTSLGEQYF. The CDR3 nucleotides are TGTACCAGCAGCCTGCGCGTCAGGACCTCCCTGGGGGAGCAGTACTTC.

A remark on this clonotype: The germline gene is not matched at one end of the junction; a read error may be the cause. V usage is TRBV28 and J usage is TRBJ2-1; D possibly corresponds to TRBD2 (6 bases). In germline, CDR1 is MDHEN, CDR2 SYDVKM. CDR3 length: 15 residues. The DNA of the CDR3 is TGTGCCAGCAGCCTCGGGAGCGTATTCTACTATGAGCAGATCTTC. Translating it yields CASSLGSVFYYEQIF. The full variable domain, completed using reference TRBV28 and TRBJ2-1, is DVKVTQSSRYLVKRTGEKVFLECVQDMDHENMFWYRQDPGLGLRLIYFSYDVKMKEKGDIPEGYSVSREKKERFSLILESASTNQTSMYLCASSLGSVFYYEQIFGPGTRLTVL.

Details on this clonotype: Sequence at one end of the junction differs from germline and may be a read error. V and J are TRBV7-9 and TRBJ1-1; D remains ambiguous. Germline V gene lookup returns CDR1 SEHNR and CDR2 FQNEAQ (reference sequence). CDR3 length: 17 residues. CDR3 in DNA: TGTGCCAGCAGCGGTCTGGCAGGAGTAAGTGGGAAAACTGAGGCTTTCTTT. Protein sequence: CASSGLAGVSGKTEAFF.

In this sample, this clonotype turned up many times. V gene TRBV6-1 combines with J gene TRBJ2-3; D might be TRBD1 or TRBD2, each matching 5 bases. V was cut by 4 bases and J by 3 bases, with 11 bases left in between. CDR3 length equals 14 residues. Germline lookup yields CDR1 MNHNS and CDR2 SASEGT. The DNA for the CDR3 is TGTGCCAGCAGTGTGGGGGAAGCGACAGATACGCAGTATTTT. It specifies CASSVGEATDTQYF.

This clonotype was seen a handful of times. Being one base from a much bigger clone, this may be a read error. The chain has TRBV5-4 and TRBJ2-3, with D unclear. CDR1 is SGHNT and CDR2 is YYREEE in the germline V gene (reference sequence). This CDR3 region has 13 residues. The CDR3 loop reads CASSLPYTDTRYF. The CDR3 DNA sequence: TGTGCCAGCAGCTTGCCCTACACAGATACGCGGTATTTT.

On this clonotype itself: A junction end diverges from the germline sequence, so it may reflect a read error. V usage is TRBV10-3 and J usage is TRBJ2-2, with 8 bases that match TRBD1. The germline V gene has CDR1 ENHRY and CDR2 SYGVKD. CDR3 length: 15 residues. CDR3 protein: CAIAGQGANTWELFF. CDR3 bases: TGTGCCATCGCTGGACAGGGCGCGAACACCTGGGAGCTGTTTTTT.

Regarding this clonotype: Germline is not matched at one junction end, which may reflect a read error. The chain combines TRBV29-1 with TRBJ2-6; possibly TRBD1 for D (5 bases). Germline CDR1 SQVTM, CDR2 ANQGSEA. The CDR3 runs 15 residues. The CDR3 loop is CSVAWGYSGAKVLTF. The DNA of the CDR3 is TGCAGCGTAGCCTGGGGATACTCTGGGGCCAAAGTCCTGACTTTC. Using reference TRBV29-1 and TRBJ2-6 for the parts outside the CDR3, the full variable domain is SAVISQKPSRDICQRGTSLTIQCQVDSQVTMMFWYRQQPGQSLTLIATANQGSEATYESGFVIDKFPISRPNLTFSTLTVSNMSPEDSSIYLCSVAWGYSGAKVLTFGAGSRLTVL.

Note on this clonotype: At one end, the junction sequence differs from germline, possibly due to a read error. The rearrangement joins TRBV6-5 to TRBJ1-2; D perhaps matches TRBD1 (5 bases). This CDR3 has 13 amino acids. CDR1 MNHEY and CDR2 SVGAGI come from the germline V gene. The CDR3 DNA follows: TGCGCCAACAATGAAGATGGGGGATATGGCTACATCTTC. This sequence encodes CANNEDGGYGYIF.

Turning to this clonotype: Relative to the germline gene, one junction end is altered; a read error may explain this. CDR3 nucleotide sequence: TGTACCAGCAGTTTAGGGACCGGGAAGCTGTTTTTT. It codes for CTSSLGTGKLFF. This chain connects TRBV6-2 or TRBV6-3 to TRBJ2-2; tentatively, D is TRBD1 or TRBD2 (5 bases each). Germline V lookup: CDR1 MNHEY, CDR2 SVGEGT. The CDR3 is 12 amino acids.

As to this clonotype: The junction departs from germline at one end; a sequencing error may be responsible. This sequence joins TRBV11-2 and TRBJ2-3, with 14 bases that match TRBD2. The CDR3 runs 20 residues. Germline loops: CDR1 SGHAT, CDR2 FQNNGV. The DNA for the CDR3 is TGTGCCAGCAGCCAAGATCTTCCCTCCGGGACTAGCGGGAGATCAGATACGCGGTATTTT. Translation: CASSQDLPSGTSGRSDTRYF.

A note on this clonotype: Mismatch with germline at one junction end may stem from a read error. This chain links TRBV29-1 with TRBJ2-5; D possibly matches TRBD1 or TRBD2 (5 bases each). Germline V gives CDR1 SQVTM, CDR2 ANQGSEA. CDR3 size: 14 residues. The CDR3 is CTVEDIGQGGTQYF. Here the CDR3 DNA reads TGCACCGTTGAAGATATCGGACAAGGAGGGACCCAGTACTTC.

On this clonotype: At one end the junction does not follow the germline gene, possibly because of a read error. V gene TRBV24-1 combines with J gene TRBJ2-1; D is possibly TRBD2 (6 bases). Per germline, CDR1 KGHDR and CDR2 SFDVKD. This CDR3 comprises 15 residues. The DNA of the CDR3 is TGTGCCACCAGTGACCGGGACTCCTACTACAACGAGCAGATCTTC. Translating it yields CATSDRDSYYNEQIF.

Comment on this clonotype: Sequence at one end of the junction differs from germline and may be a read error. This sequence joins TRBV12-3 or TRBV12-4 and TRBJ1-2; D call uncertain. The CDR3 is 13 residues long. This CDR3 is CTSSYGQRRGYTF. The CDR3 coding sequence is TGTACCAGCAGCTACGGTCAGCGACGGGGCTACACCTTC.

Of note for this clonotype: One end of the junction is discordant with germline, which a read error may explain. The chain carries TRBV4-1 and TRBJ1-6; 10 nucleotides align to TRBD1. The V gene's germline CDR1 is MGHRA and CDR2 YSYEKL. The CDR3 contains 17 residues. The CDR3 nucleotides are TGCGCCAGTAGCCAAGACCGGGGACAGGGGCGTGGGTCACCCCTCCAATTT. This codes for CASSQDRGQGRGSPLQF.

Concerning this clonotype: The conserved phenylalanine or tryptophan normally closing the CDR3 is absent here, so this likely arose from a read error. V is TRBV4-2 and J is TRBJ2-3; either TRBD1 or TRBD2 may fit D (5 bases each). V lost 5 bases and J 0 bases, leaving 12 bases between the germline ends. The germline V gene encodes CDR1 LGHNA and CDR2 YNFKEQ. The CDR3 is 15 amino acids. CDR3: CASSGFEGSTDTQYI. The CDR3 DNA reads as TGTGCCAGCAGCGGTTTTGAGGGGAGCACAGATACGCAGTATATC.

This clonotype was observed a handful of times. Germline and junction disagree at one end, which may indicate a read error. This chain links TRBV29-1 with TRBJ2-1; 7 positions agree with TRBD1. The CDR3 loop spans 11 amino acids. Looked up from germline, CDR1 is SQVTM and CDR2 is ANQGSEA. CDR3 nucleotide sequence: TGCAGCGCGGACAGGTATAATGAGCAGTTGTTC. It encodes CSADRYNEQLF.

This rearrangement joins TRBV6-1 to TRBJ2-1; D perhaps matches TRBD1 (6 bases). The germline V gene encodes CDR1 MNHNS and CDR2 SASEGT. Trimming left V 6 bases short and J 8 bases short, with 26 bases between. The CDR3 is 17 amino acids. This CDR3 reads CASSPGTGFSGSDEQFF. The CDR3 DNA is TGTGCCAGCAGCCCCGGAACAGGGTTTTCGGGGAGTGATGAGCAGTTCTTC.